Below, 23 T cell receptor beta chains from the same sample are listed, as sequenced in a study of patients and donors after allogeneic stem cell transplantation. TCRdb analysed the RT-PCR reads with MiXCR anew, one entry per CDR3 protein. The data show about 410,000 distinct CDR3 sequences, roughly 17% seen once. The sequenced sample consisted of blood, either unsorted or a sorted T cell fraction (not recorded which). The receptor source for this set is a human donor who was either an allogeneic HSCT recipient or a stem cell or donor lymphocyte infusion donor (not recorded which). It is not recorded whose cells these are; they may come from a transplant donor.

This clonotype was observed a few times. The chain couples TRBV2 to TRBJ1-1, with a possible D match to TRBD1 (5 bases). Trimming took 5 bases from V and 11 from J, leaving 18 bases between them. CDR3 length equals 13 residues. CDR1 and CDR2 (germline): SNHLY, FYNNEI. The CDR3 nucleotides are TGTGCCAGCAGTCCCCGGATCTGGGAGGGGGCTTTCTTT. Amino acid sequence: CASSPRIWEGAFF.

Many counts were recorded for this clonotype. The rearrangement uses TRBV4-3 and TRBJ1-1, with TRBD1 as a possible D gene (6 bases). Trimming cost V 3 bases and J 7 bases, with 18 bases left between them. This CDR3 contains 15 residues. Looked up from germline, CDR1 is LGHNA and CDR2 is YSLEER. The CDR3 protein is CASSHSTTGPLEAFF. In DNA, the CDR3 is TGCGCCAGCAGCCACTCTACGACAGGTCCCCTTGAAGCTTTCTTT.

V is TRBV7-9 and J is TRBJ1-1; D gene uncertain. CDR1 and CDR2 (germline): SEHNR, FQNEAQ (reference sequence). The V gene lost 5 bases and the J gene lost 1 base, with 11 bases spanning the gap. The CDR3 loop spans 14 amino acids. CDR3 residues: CASSRADANTEAFF. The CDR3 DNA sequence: TGTGCCAGCAGCCGGGCTGACGCGAACACTGAAGCTTTCTTT.

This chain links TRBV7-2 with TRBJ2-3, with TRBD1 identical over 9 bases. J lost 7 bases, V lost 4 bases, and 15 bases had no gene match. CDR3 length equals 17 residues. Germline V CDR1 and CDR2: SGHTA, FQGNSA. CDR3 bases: TGTGCCAGCAGCTCCCCCCCGCTCGGGACAGGGACATATACGCAGTATTTT. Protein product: CASSSPPLGTGTYTQYF.

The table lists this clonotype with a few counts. This CDR3 is CASSFRGRGSGQETQYF. DNA of the CDR3: TGTGCCAGCAGTTTCCGTGGAAGGGGTAGCGGACAAGAGACCCAGTACTTC. V usage is TRBV28 and J usage is TRBJ2-5, with D perhaps TRBD2 (6 bases). Germline assignment: CDR1 MDHEN and CDR2 SYDVKM. CDR3 size: 17 residues. Deletions cut 3 bases from V and 2 bases from J, with 19 bases between. Full variable domain (missing parts from reference TRBV28 and TRBJ2-5): DVKVTQSSRYLVKRTGEKVFLECVQDMDHENMFWYRQDPGLGLRLIYFSYDVKMKEKGDIPEGYSVSREKKERFSLILESASTNQTSMYLCASSFRGRGSGQETQYFGPGTRLLVL.

CDR3 sequence: CASSVETSGKETQYF. The CDR3, as DNA: TGTGCCAGCAGCGTAGAGACTAGCGGGAAAGAGACCCAGTACTTC. The gene calls are TRBV9 and TRBJ2-5; the match to TRBD2 covers 11 bases. Germline assignment: CDR1 SGDLS and CDR2 YYNGEE. Losses at the gene ends were 0 bases for V and 3 bases for J; bases not matched to a gene: 1. This CDR3 has 15 residues.

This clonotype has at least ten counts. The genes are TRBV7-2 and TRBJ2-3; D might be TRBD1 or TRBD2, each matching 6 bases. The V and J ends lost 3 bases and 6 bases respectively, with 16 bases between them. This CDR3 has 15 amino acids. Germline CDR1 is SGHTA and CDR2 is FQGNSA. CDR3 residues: CASSFYGRGEDTQYF. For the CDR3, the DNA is TGTGCCAGCAGCTTTTATGGTAGGGGGGAGGATACGCAGTATTTT.

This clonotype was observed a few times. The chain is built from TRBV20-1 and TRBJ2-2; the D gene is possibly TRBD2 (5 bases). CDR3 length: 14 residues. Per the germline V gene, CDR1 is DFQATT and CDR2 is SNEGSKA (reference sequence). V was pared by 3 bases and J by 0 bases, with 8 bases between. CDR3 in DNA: TGCAGTGCTAGTAAGCGGACGAACACCGGGGAGCTGTTTTTT. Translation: CSASKRTNTGELFF.

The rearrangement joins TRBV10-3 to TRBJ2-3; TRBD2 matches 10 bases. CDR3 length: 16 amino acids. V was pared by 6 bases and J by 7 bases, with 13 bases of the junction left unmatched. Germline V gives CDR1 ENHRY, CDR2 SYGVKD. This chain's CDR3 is CAIRPKRGGRLNTQYF. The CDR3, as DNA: TGTGCCATCAGGCCCAAGCGGGGGGGCCGTTTGAATACGCAGTATTTT.

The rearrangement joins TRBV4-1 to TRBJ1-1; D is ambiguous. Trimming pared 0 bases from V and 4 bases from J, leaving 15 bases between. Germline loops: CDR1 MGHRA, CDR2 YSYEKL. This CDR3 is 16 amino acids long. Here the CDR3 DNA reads TGCGCCAGCAGCCAAGATCTCATTCTGGGGTTCACTGAAGCTTTCTTT. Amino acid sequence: CASSQDLILGFTEAFF.

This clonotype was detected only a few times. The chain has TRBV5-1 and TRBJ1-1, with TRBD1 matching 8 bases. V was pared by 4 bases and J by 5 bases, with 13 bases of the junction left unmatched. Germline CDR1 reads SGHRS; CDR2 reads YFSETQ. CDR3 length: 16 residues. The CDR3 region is CASSQGTGKSQTEAFF. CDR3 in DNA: TGCGCCAGCAGCCAGGGGACAGGTAAAAGTCAGACTGAAGCTTTCTTT.

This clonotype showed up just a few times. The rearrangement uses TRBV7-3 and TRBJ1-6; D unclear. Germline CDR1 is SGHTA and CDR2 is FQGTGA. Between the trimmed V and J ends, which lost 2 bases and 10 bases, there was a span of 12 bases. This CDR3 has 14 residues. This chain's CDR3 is CASSLALSKSPLHF. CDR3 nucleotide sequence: TGTGCCAGCAGCTTAGCCCTATCGAAATCACCCCTCCACTTT.

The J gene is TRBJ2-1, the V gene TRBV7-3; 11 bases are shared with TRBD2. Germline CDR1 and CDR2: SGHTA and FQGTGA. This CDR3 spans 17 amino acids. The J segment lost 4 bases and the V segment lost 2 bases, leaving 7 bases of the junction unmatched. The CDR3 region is CASSLESSGGLYNEQFF. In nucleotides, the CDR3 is TGTGCCAGCAGCTTAGAGTCTAGCGGGGGGCTATACAATGAGCAGTTCTTC.

DNA for the CDR3: TGTGCCACCAGCAGAGGGCTTTCACAAGAGACCCAGTACTTC. This codes for CATSRGLSQETQYF. This sequence joins TRBV15 and TRBJ2-5, with D hard to call. V lost 1 base and J 2 bases, leaving 8 bases between the germline ends. The CDR3 totals 14 residues. Looked up from germline, CDR1 is LNHNV and CDR2 is YYDKDF (reference sequence).

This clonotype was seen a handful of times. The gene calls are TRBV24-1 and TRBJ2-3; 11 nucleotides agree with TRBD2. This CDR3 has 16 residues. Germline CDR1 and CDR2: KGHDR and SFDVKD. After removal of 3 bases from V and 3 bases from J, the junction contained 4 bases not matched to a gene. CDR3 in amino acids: CATSDPRTSGTDTQYF. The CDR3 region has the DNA TGTGCCACCAGTGATCCTAGGACTAGCGGGACAGATACGCAGTATTTT.

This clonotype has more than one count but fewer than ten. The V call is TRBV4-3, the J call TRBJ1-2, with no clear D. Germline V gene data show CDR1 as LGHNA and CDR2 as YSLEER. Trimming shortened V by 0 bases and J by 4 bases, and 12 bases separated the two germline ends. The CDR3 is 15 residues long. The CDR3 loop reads CASSQDWVIIYGYTF. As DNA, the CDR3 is TGCGCCAGCAGCCAAGATTGGGTGATCATCTATGGCTACACCTTC.

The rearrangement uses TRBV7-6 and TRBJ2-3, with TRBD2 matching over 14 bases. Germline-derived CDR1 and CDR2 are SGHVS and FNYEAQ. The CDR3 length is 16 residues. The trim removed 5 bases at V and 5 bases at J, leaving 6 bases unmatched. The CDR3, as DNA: TGTGCCAGCAGCCCCGGGACTAGCGGGAGATTAGATACGCAGTATTTT. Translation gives CASSPGTSGRLDTQYF.

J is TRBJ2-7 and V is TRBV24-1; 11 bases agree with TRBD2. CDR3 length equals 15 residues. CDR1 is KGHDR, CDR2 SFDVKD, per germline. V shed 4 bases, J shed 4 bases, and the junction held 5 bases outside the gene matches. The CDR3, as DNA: TGTGCCACCAGTGACCCCCGGACTAGCGGGTACGAGCAGTACTTC. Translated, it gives CATSDPRTSGYEQYF.

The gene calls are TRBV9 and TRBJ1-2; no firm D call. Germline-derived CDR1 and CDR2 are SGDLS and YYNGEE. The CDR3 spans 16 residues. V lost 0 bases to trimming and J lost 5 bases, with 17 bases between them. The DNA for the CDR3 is TGTGCCAGCAGCGTAGTAACGACGGGAAACCGATATGGCTACACCTTC. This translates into CASSVVTTGNRYGYTF.

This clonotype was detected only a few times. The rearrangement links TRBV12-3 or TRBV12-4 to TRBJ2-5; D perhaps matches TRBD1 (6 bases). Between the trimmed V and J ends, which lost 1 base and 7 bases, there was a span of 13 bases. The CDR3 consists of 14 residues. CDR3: CASSLGSRRGTQYF. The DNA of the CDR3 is TGTGCCAGCAGTTTAGGGAGTCGCAGGGGGACCCAGTACTTC.

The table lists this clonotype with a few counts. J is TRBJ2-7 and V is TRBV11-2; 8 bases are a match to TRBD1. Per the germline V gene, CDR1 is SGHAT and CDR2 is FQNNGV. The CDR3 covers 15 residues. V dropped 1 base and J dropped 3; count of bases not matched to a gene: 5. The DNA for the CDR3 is TGTGCCAGCAGCTTAGTTTTAGGGACAGGCTACGAGCAGTACTTC. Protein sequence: CASSLVLGTGYEQYF.

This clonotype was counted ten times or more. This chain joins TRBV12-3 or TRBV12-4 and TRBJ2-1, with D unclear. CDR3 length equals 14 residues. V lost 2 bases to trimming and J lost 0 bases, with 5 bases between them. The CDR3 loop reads CASSLFYSYNEQFF. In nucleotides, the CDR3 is TGTGCCAGCAGTTTATTTTACTCCTACAATGAGCAGTTCTTC.

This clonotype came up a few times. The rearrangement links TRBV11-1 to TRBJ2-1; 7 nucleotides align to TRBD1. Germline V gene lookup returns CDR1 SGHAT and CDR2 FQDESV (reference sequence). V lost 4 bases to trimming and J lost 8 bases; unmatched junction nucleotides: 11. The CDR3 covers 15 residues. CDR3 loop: CASSWARDRGDEQFF. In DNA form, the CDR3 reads TGTGCCAGCAGCTGGGCTAGGGACAGAGGAGATGAGCAGTTCTTC.